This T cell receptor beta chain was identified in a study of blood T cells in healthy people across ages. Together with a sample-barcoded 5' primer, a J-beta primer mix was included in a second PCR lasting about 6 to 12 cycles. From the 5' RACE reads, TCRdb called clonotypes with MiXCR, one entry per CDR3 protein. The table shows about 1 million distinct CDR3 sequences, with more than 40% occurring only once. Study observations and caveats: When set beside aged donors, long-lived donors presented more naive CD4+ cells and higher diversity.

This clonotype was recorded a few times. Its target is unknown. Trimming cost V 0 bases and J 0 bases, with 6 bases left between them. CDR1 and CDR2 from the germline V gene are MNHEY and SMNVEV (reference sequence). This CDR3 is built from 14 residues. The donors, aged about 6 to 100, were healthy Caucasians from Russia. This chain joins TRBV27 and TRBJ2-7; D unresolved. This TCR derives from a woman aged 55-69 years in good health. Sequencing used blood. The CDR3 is CASSLSITSYEQYF. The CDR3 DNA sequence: TGTGCCAGCAGTTTATCGATCACCTCCTACGAGCAGTACTTC.